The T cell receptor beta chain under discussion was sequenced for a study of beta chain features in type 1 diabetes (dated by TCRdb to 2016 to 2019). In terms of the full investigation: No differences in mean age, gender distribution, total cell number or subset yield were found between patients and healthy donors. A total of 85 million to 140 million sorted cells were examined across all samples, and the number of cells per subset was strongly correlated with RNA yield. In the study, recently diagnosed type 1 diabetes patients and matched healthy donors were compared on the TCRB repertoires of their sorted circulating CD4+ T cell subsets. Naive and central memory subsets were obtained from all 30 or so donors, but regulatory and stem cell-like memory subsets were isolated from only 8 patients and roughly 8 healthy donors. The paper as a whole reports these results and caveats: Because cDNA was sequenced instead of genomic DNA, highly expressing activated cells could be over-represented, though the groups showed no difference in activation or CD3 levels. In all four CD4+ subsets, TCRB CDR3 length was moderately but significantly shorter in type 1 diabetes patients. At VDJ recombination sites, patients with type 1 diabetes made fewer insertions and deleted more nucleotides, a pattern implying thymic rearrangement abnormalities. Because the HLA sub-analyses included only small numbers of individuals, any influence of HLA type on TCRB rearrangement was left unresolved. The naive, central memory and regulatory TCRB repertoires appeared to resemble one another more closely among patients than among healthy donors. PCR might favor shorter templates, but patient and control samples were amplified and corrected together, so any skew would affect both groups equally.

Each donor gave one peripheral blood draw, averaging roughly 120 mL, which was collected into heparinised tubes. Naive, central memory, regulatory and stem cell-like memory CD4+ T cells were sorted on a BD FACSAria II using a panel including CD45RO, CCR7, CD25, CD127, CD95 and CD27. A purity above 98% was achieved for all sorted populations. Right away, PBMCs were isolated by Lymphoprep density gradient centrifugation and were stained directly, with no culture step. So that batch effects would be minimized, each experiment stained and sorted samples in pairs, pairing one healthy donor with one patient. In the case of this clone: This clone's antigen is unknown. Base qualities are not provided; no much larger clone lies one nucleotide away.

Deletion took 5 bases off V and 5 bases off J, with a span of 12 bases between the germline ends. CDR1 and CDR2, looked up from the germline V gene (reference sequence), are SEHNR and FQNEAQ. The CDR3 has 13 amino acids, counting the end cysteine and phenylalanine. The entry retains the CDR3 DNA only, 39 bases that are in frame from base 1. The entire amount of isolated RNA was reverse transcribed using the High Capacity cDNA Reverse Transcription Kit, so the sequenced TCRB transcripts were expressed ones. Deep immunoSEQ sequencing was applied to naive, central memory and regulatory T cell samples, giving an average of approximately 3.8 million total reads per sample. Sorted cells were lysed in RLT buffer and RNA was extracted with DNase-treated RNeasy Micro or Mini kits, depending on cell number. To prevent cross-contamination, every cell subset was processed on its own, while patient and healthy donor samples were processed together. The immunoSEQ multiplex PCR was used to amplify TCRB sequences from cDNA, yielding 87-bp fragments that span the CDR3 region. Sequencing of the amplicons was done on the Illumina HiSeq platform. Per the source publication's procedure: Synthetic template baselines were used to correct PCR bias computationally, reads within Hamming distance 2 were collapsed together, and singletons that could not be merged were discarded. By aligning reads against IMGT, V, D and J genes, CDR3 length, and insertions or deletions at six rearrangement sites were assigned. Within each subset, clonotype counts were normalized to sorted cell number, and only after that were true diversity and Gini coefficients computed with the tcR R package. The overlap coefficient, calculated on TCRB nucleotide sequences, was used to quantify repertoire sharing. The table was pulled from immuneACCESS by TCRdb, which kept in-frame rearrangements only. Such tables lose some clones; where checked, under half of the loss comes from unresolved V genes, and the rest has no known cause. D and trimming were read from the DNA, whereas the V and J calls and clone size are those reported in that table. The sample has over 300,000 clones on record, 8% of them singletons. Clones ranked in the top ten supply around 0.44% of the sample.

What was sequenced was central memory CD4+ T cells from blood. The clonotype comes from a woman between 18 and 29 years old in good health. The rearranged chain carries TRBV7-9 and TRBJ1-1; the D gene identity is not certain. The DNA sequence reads TGTGCCAGCAGCCGGGGATCTCAGACTGAAGCTTTCTTT. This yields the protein CASSRGSQTEAFF.